This T cell receptor (beta chain) was captured in a study of T cells in Graves' hyperthyroidism and ophthalmopathy (dated by TCRdb to about 2019). In the study overall: TCR V-J signatures able to tell the groups apart were searched for in a discovery cohort of 90 to 100 patients, of whom around 43 had Graves' ophthalmopathy and around 56 had stable Graves' hyperthyroidism. Whether ophthalmopathy could be predicted prospectively was tested in an independent validation cohort made up of roughly 19 hyperthyroidism patients plus 17 patients who later progressed to ophthalmopathy. The approximately 98 discovery patients were randomly divided into training and test sets at a 7:3 ratio. The study also compared thyroid tissue and blood T-cell repertoires from about 6 Graves' hyperthyroidism patients. Following sampling, methimazole starting at 30 mg daily was given to hyperthyroidism patients, and high-dose intravenous methylprednisolone was given to ophthalmopathy patients. According to the paper, TCR Vbeta CDR3 sequencing was carried out on about 140 peripheral blood samples, which came from about 45 ophthalmopathy, 75 to 80 hyperthyroidism and about 17 progressor patients.

This clonotype was recorded at least ten times. Its antigen is still unknown. Base-call qualities are not available, and no considerably larger clone is one nucleotide away. Graves' hyperthyroidism was defined as stable when no progression to ophthalmopathy occurred over 18 months of follow-up. Hyperthyroidism patients were newly diagnosed, had a disease duration of under 2 months, and were aged 18 to 65 years. Exclusion was applied to patients with uncontrolled infections, other autoimmune diseases, pregnancy or lactation. Diagnoses were based on clinical symptoms, serum thyroxine and TRAb, thyroid ultrasound and orbital computed tomography. Total RNA was extracted with Trizol reagent, and quality was checked on an Agilent 2100 Bioanalyzer. What the authors observed across the whole study: No statistical method was used to set the sample size in advance, and investigators knew the group allocation. Ophthalmopathy was separated from stable hyperthyroidism by a 13 V-J signature model, with just over 85% sensitivity and approximately 81% specificity obtained in cross-validation and 80%/75% obtained in testing. During validation, the model predicted progression to ophthalmopathy a median of approximately six months ahead of onset, with approximately 70% sensitivity and about 75% specificity. Most expanded thyroid clonotypes (frequency above 0.001) were also found in blood, which suggests that blood repertoires may mirror thyroid immune responses.

TCR beta CDR3 regions were amplified from RNA transcripts. The TCR CDR3 was subjected to a first round of RT-PCR using the HTBI primer set and the Qiagen OneStep RT-PCR kit. A second multiplex PCR round built the libraries, followed by size selection and purification. The libraries were sequenced on an Illumina HiSeq2000 using paired-end 100 bp reads. From the authors' description of their analysis: SOAPnuke was used to process the raw data, throwing out any read that contained adapters or uncalled bases, had a mean Phred below 15, or lacked an exact constant-primer or identifier match. High-quality paired reads were merged with COPE v1.2.5, and unique nucleotide sequences were defined as clonotypes. MiTCR v1.1 was used to align clonotypes to the IMGT TRBV, TRBD and TRBJ reference segments. Analysis was restricted to V-J combinations with a frequency above 0.0001, which covered 98% to 99.2% of repertoires. The TCS score was defined as F50 (clonal expansion) divided by E x V (chaos), with BLOSUM62-based TCRdist calculated between CDR3 peptides within each V-J. Welch's t-statistics and random forest reduced several hundred V-J features to 13, which were used in a naive Bayes classifier (R e1071). The similarity between thyroid and blood repertoires was quantified using the Morisita-Horn index. TCRdb cleaned the public reads at Q25 with fastp, built clones with MiXCR and kept in-frame beta chains. Merged by CDR3 protein, the rows form single entries marked with the most common genes and DNA. TCRdb's processing, not the authors', yielded these V and J calls. The sample has 530,000 or so distinct CDR3 sequences on record, under 60% of them singletons. More than 7.5% of the sample is held by the ten biggest clonotypes.

This TCR was recovered from a woman aged 18-29 years with Graves' hyperthyroidism. Sequencing used peripheral blood or thyroid tissue (not recorded which).

CDR3 loop: CASSVLGTGDHEQYF. The DNA sequence is as follows: TGTGCCAGCAGCGTACTGGGGACAGGGGACCACGAGCAGTACTTC. The V and J segments used are TRBV7-9 and TRBJ2-7, with 10 bases matching TRBD1. From the cysteine through the phenylalanine, the CDR3 covers 15 amino acids. The retained sequence is limited to the CDR3, 45 bases, with the frame set at the first base. Sequences SEHNR (CDR1) and FQNEAQ (CDR2) are obtained from the germline V gene (reference sequence). From V the trimming removes 5 bases and from J it removes 5 bases, while the gene matches leave 9 bases of the junction unaccounted for.